Each of the 10 T cell receptor beta chains below was sequenced from the same sample in a study of T-cell reconstitution after alpha-beta-depleted transplantation in children. TCRbeta library preparation incorporated unique molecular identifiers. A single record per CDR3 protein comes from TCRdb applying MiXCR to the PCR reads. In the table there are 500,000 to 650,000 distinct CDR3 sequences, 13% of which are singletons. The sequenced sample was PBMCs, mostly from graft donor cells, obtained 360 days after TCRalphabeta/CD19-depleted stem cell transplant. Receptors were obtained from a male patient aged 10-17 years who had a stem cell transplant for acute myeloid leukemia, so the T cells may come from the graft donor.

This sequence joins TRBV6-5 and TRBJ2-7; 9 bases fit TRBD2. The CDR3 consists of 16 residues. Germline CDR1 is MNHEY and CDR2 is SVGAGI. Losses at the gene ends were 2 bases for V and 6 bases for J; bases not matched to a gene: 11. The CDR3 sequence is CASSYRSSGMSSEQYF. In nucleotides, the CDR3 is TGTGCCAGCAGTTACCGGTCTAGCGGGATGTCTTCCGAGCAGTACTTC.

This clonotype occurred a few times. The chain employs TRBV7-2 and TRBJ2-7, with 9 bases fitting TRBD2. CDR3 length: 15 amino acids. Trimming at V came to 7 bases and at J to 2 bases, leaving 9 bases not matched to a gene. Germline values: CDR1 SGHTA, CDR2 FQGNSA. The CDR3 loop reads CASTFSGSSAYEQYF. Here the CDR3 DNA reads TGTGCCAGCACCTTTAGCGGGAGTAGCGCCTACGAGCAGTACTTC. Combining the CDR3 with reference TRBV7-2 and TRBJ2-7 gives the whole variable domain GAGVSQSPSNKVTEKGKDVELRCDPISGHTALYWYRQSLGQGLEFLIYFQGNSAPDKSGLPSDRFSAERTGGSVSTLTIQRTQQEDSAVYLCASTFSGSSAYEQYFGPGTRLTVT.

The V gene is TRBV7-1, the J gene TRBJ2-3; the D gene is possibly TRBD2 (5 bases). TRBV7-1 is an open reading frame whose function is uncertain. This CDR3 is 18 amino acids long. Trimming stripped 10 bases from V and 2 bases from J, with 28 bases between. In DNA form, the CDR3 reads TGTGCCATGGGCTTTGGGCTGACTAAGTCGTTTTACACAGATACGCAGTATTTT. It codes for CAMGFGLTKSFYTDTQYF.

Of note for this clonotype: At one boundary the junction diverges from the germline segment, which might be a read error. The V gene is TRBV28, the J gene TRBJ2-1; 10 nucleotides line up with TRBD2. The CDR3 sequence is 11 residues long. The germline V gene encodes CDR1 MDHEN and CDR2 SYDVKM. For the CDR3, the DNA is TGTGCCAGCAGTTTGGGGACTAGCGAGGTCTTC. Translating gives CASSLGTSEVF.

In its sample, this clonotype was seen a few times. The chain links TRBV12-3 or TRBV12-4 to TRBJ2-1; the match to TRBD2 covers 10 bases. This CDR3 spans 18 amino acids. Losses at the gene ends were 5 bases for V and 0 bases for J; bases not matched to a gene: 10. CDR3 bases: TGTGCCAGCAGTACTTGGACTAGCGGAGTAAGCTCCTACAATGAGCAGTTCTTC. It is translated as CASSTWTSGVSSYNEQFF.

This chain uses TRBV18 with TRBJ1-1, with no clear D. V lost 4 bases, J lost 1 base, and 22 bases lay in between. Germline V gives CDR1 KGHSH, CDR2 LQKENI. The CDR3 is 18 amino acids. CDR3 nucleotides: TGTGCCAGCTCACTTAATATTAACCGTAACCCAGAGAACACTGAAGCTTTCTTT. It encodes CASSLNINRNPENTEAFF.

This clonotype was counted only a few times. The chain has TRBV15 and TRBJ2-1; a possible D gene is TRBD2 (6 bases). This CDR3 comprises 15 residues. V lost 6 bases and J 3 bases, leaving 15 bases between the germline ends. Germline CDR1 LNHNV, CDR2 YYDKDF (reference sequence). The chain's CDR3 is CATSGAGWYYNEQFF. The CDR3 nucleotides read TGTGCCACCAGTGGGGCGGGATGGTACTACAATGAGCAGTTCTTC.

This sequence joins TRBV12-3 or TRBV12-4 and TRBJ2-5; D might be TRBD2 (5 bases). V was trimmed by 6 bases and J by 3 bases, leaving 20 bases between them. The CDR3 covers 16 residues. The CDR3: CASSYPPLGDKETQYF. In DNA form, the CDR3 reads TGTGCCAGCAGCTATCCTCCCCTCGGGGATAAAGAGACCCAGTACTTC.

This clonotype was seen a few times. The rearrangement joins TRBV14 to TRBJ2-1; 8 nucleotides align to TRBD2. V dropped 3 bases and J dropped 6; count of bases not matched to a gene: 10. This CDR3 has 16 amino acids. Germline CDR1 is SGHDN and CDR2 is FVKESK. Here the CDR3 DNA reads TGTGCCAGCAGCCAGGAACTAGCGGCCCTTTTCAATGAGCAGTTCTTC. Protein product: CASSQELAALFNEQFF.

Ten or more counts support this clonotype. The chain has TRBV24-1 and TRBJ2-2; D is unresolved. Germline loops: CDR1 KGHDR, CDR2 SFDVKD. This CDR3 is 14 amino acids long. V lost 4 bases and J lost 6, with 11 bases in between. The CDR3 nucleotides are TGTGCCACCAGTGAGGCAGGTTGGGCCGGGGAGCTGTTTTTT. This sequence encodes CATSEAGWAGELFF.